The clone carrying this T cell receptor beta chain was counted a few times. Its antigen remains unknown. Germline CDR1 reads LGHNA; CDR2 reads YSLEER. J gave up 0 bases and V 8 bases, and 13 bases lay outside the gene matches. The CDR3 sequence is 17 residues long. The sample belongs to a study of identical twins. General study points: The models systematically underestimated how much out-of-frame TCR alpha was shared in monozygotic twins.

TCRdb independently ran MiXCR on the 5' RACE reads; one entry per CDR3 protein. The sample lists hundreds of thousands of distinct CDR3 sequences, around a sixth seen once, with less than 15% in the top ten. This same sample was also part of a study on T cells expressing NK-cell markers. That study reports: Among CD8+ T cells from about six donors, dominant NKG2C+ clonotypes accounted for about 1.0-8%.

The sequence derives from a woman under 30 in good health. This chain uses TRBV4-3 with TRBJ2-1; 7 bases line up with TRBD2. Specimen: PBMCs. This CDR3 is CASSPQPSGISYNEQFF. CDR3 coding DNA: TGCGCCAGCTCCCCCCAGCCTAGCGGTATCTCCTACAATGAGCAGTTCTTC.